This T cell receptor (beta chain) was profiled in a study of T cells in Graves' hyperthyroidism and ophthalmopathy. Study findings and constraints: Blood shared most expanded thyroid clonotypes above 0.001.

Comments on this clonotype: What it binds is unknown.

The patients, who ranged from 18 to 65 in age, presented with newly diagnosed hyperthyroidism lasting under 2 months. Germline V lookup: CDR1 SNHLY, CDR2 FYNNEI. Between the trimmed V and J ends, which lost 6 bases and 2 bases, there was a span of 10 bases. The CDR3 has 13 amino acids. TCR beta CDR3 regions were amplified from RNA. First-round RT-PCR with HTBI primers amplified the TCR CDR3 region. Via MiXCR, TCRdb re-called the multiplex PCR reads, giving one row per CDR3 protein. The sample contains 300,000 to 400,000 distinct CDR3 sequences, over 10% of which appear only once. The TCR sequence derives from a woman aged 18 to 35 with Graves' hyperthyroidism. This chain uses TRBV2 with TRBJ2-5; the D gene is possibly TRBD1 (6 bases). The sequenced sample consisted of blood. This chain's CDR3 is CASRTGEQETQYF. CDR3 nucleotides: TGTGCCAGCAGGACAGGCGAACAAGAGACCCAGTACTTC.